Below are 9 T cell receptor beta chains sequenced from a single sample in a study of blood T cell repertoires in COVID-19 (dated by TCRdb to 2018 to 2021). Receptor libraries were prepared by the immunoSEQ multiplex PCR assay. TCRdb re-hosts the immuneACCESS table, in-frame sequences only. Its copies lack some clones; in the studies checked, an unresolved V gene accounts for under half of them, and the cause for the rest is not known. This sample comprises more than 95,000 clones, approximately 90% of them detected only once. 1.8% of the sample is taken by the ten largest. Input material: peripheral blood. Receptors originate from a human donor with active COVID-19. The donor label of this sample is uncertain.

This clone was seen just once. This chain links TRBV2 with TRBJ1-4; tentatively, D is TRBD1 (5 bases). V shed 4 bases and J shed 8 bases, with 11 bases lying between them. The germline V gene encodes CDR1 SNHLY and CDR2 FYNNEI. This CDR3 has 13 amino acids. CDR3 DNA sequence: TGTGCCAGCAGTGTGCCAGGGTGGGAAAAACTGTTTTTT. This codes for CASSVPGWEKLFF.

As DNA, the CDR3 is TGTGCCATCAGTGAGTCGACGGGTACCACAGATACGCAGTATTTT. This sequence encodes CAISESTGTTDTQYF. This rearrangement joins TRBV10-3 to TRBJ2-3; no definite D call. The length of the CDR3 is 15 residues. The germline V gene encodes CDR1 ENHRY and CDR2 SYGVKD. The ends were cut back, 0 bases at V and 2 bases at J, with 9 bases in the middle.

This clone was observed a few times. The V call is TRBV27, the J call TRBJ2-2; D may be TRBD1 (5 bases). The CDR3 sequence is 12 residues long. CDR1 and CDR2 (germline): MNHEY, SMNVEV (reference sequence). The V end was cut by 6 bases, the J end by 7 bases, with 9 bases between. CDR3 region: CASRQVFGELFF. The CDR3 DNA sequence: TGTGCCAGCAGACAGGTTTTCGGGGAGCTGTTTTTT.

The chain recombines TRBV9 with TRBJ1-3; no clear D gene. CDR3 size: 12 residues. Germline V CDR1 and CDR2: SGDLS, YYNGEE. V dropped 4 bases and J dropped 9 bases, with 11 bases sitting between them. The DNA of the CDR3 is TGTGCCAGCAGCAAAACGCCGAGCACCATATATTTT. It specifies CASSKTPSTIYF.

The chain employs TRBV4-3 and TRBJ1-2, with a possible D match to TRBD1 (6 bases). This CDR3 has 15 residues. The V end lost 0 bases, the J end lost 4 bases, and 12 bases lay between the germline ends. The germline V gene has CDR1 LGHNA and CDR2 YSLEER. CDR3 sequence (DNA): TGCGCCAGCAGCCAAGACCGGGCAGGGGTCTATGGCTACACCTTC. Translating it yields CASSQDRAGVYGYTF.

J is TRBJ2-5 and V is TRBV6-2 or TRBV6-3; TRBD2 agrees at 8 bases. Germline CDR1 is MNHEY and CDR2 is SVGEGT. The CDR3 length is 16 residues. V gave up 5 bases and J gave up 5 bases; unmatched junction bases: 13. CDR3: CASSPNRGGLLETQYF. The CDR3 DNA sequence: TGTGCCAGCAGTCCGAACCGGGGGGGGCTTTTGGAGACCCAGTACTTC.

This chain connects TRBV10-3 to TRBJ1-5; a weak D match, TRBD1 (5 bases). Germline V gene sequence: CDR1 ENHRY, CDR2 SYGVKD. The CDR3 totals 12 residues. V was shortened by 4 bases and J by 7 bases, with 8 bases between the two germline ends. The CDR3 nucleotides are TGTGCCATCAGTGGGGGGGGGCAGCCCCAGCATTTT. Translating gives CAISGGGQPQHF.

The chain recombines TRBV10-3 with TRBJ1-3; perhaps TRBD1 as D (5 bases). The germline gives CDR1 ENHRY, CDR2 SYGVKD. The CDR3 runs to 13 residues. The V and J ends lost 6 bases and 0 bases respectively, with 6 bases between them. The CDR3: CAIRDNSGNTIYF. The CDR3, as DNA: TGTGCCATCAGGGACAACTCTGGAAACACCATATATTTT.

The chain carries TRBV5-4 and TRBJ2-5; 9 bases map to TRBD2. Trimming cost V 4 bases and J 1 base; bases outside gene matches: 8. CDR3 length equals 16 residues. Germline loops: CDR1 SGHNT, CDR2 YYREEE (reference sequence). The CDR3 DNA sequence: TGTGCCAGCAGCCCCCGGGGAGCGGGGGGCCAAGAGACCCAGTACTTC. Amino acid sequence: CASSPRGAGGQETQYF.